The present entry profiles one TCR beta chain with its context. The data stem from a study of blood T cell repertoires in COVID-19. Sequencing used immunoSEQ multiplex PCR; TCRdb keeps in-frame clones, though not all of them. Among 210,000 or so clones listed, approximately 84% were seen once. The CDR3 length is 18 residues. Trimming took off 2 bases at V and 1 base at J, with 18 bases between the two ends. Per the germline V gene, CDR1 is SGHVS and CDR2 is FNYEAQ. The genes are TRBV7-6 and TRBJ1-3; D might be TRBD1 (6 bases). The sequence derives from a woman in her 50s with active or convalescent COVID-19. The specimen sequenced was peripheral blood. This CDR3 reads CASSLSFSGGASGNTIYF. DNA of the CDR3: TGTGCCAGCAGCTTAAGTTTTTCTGGGGGGGCTTCTGGAAACACCATATATTTT.